This passage covers 18 T cell receptor beta chains from one sample sequenced in a study of blood T cells in healthy people across ages. It was with a sample-barcoded 5' primer and a J-beta primer mix that a second PCR of about 6 to 12 cycles was run. A single record per CDR3 protein comes from TCRdb applying MiXCR to the 5' RACE reads. Counted here are around 1,000,000 distinct CDR3 sequences, under 30% occurring once; the ten biggest clones make up around 0.75%. The same sample was also used in a study of T cells of mothers and their children.

Sequenced material: blood. These TCRs come from a girl aged 2-10 years in good health.

In this sample, this clonotype turned up a few times. The J gene is TRBJ1-4, the V gene TRBV7-8; no clear D gene. Looked up from germline, CDR1 is SGHVS and CDR2 is FQNEAQ. The CDR3 runs to 15 residues. V lost 5 bases and J lost 8, with 18 bases in between. The CDR3 DNA reads TGTGCCAGCAGCCTGATGAATGCCCGGGGAGAAAAACTGTTTTTT. It is translated as CASSLMNARGEKLFF.

This clonotype has just a few counts. The V call is TRBV29-1, the J call TRBJ2-6, with 9 bases identical to TRBD2. J lost 2 bases, V lost 3 bases, and 8 bases had no gene match. Looked up from germline, CDR1 is SQVTM and CDR2 is ANQGSEA. The CDR3 covers 17 residues. The CDR3 region is CSVEWAGGYPGANVLTF. CDR3 nucleotides: TGCAGCGTTGAGTGGGCGGGAGGGTATCCTGGGGCCAACGTCCTGACTTTC. Combining the CDR3 with reference TRBV29-1 and TRBJ2-6 gives the whole variable domain SAVISQKPSRDICQRGTSLTIQCQVDSQVTMMFWYRQQPGQSLTLIATANQGSEATYESGFVIDKFPISRPNLTFSTLTVSNMSPEDSSIYLCSVEWAGGYPGANVLTFGAGSRLTVL.

A few counts support this clonotype. The chain uses TRBV12-3 or TRBV12-4 and TRBJ2-7; D is ambiguous. V shed 5 bases and J shed 5 bases, with 16 bases lying between them. The CDR3 sequence is 14 residues long. The CDR3: CASSLTGRADEQYF. CDR3 in DNA: TGTGCCAGCAGTCTGACTGGCCGGGCCGACGAGCAGTACTTC.

In this sample, this clonotype turned up a few times. The chain carries TRBV5-1 and TRBJ2-5; D gene uncertain. The J call may be faulty, since TRBJ2-7 better matches the DNA end. The CDR3 spans 12 residues. CDR1 is SGHRS and CDR2 is YFSETQ in the germline V gene. CDR3 DNA sequence: TGCGCCAGCAAAGGCTACTCCTACGAGCAGTACTTC. The encoded protein is CASKGYSYEQYF.

This clonotype was counted a few times. The chain carries TRBV7-9 and TRBJ2-3; D possibly matches TRBD1 or TRBD2 (5 bases each). The CDR3 sequence is 17 residues long. V gave up 5 bases and J gave up 4 bases, with 22 bases separating them. Germline CDR1 is SEHNR and CDR2 is FQNEAQ (reference sequence). The CDR3 protein is CASSPRGLGEWADTQYF. The CDR3 DNA is TGTGCCAGCAGCCCGCGAGGATTGGGGGAGTGGGCAGATACGCAGTATTTT.

This clonotype showed up just a few times. This chain connects TRBV7-2 to TRBJ1-2, with D possibly being TRBD1 (5 bases). The V end was cut by 0 bases, the J end by 2 bases, with 13 bases between. This CDR3 comprises 16 residues. Germline V gives CDR1 SGHTA, CDR2 FQGNSA. The CDR3 region has the DNA TGTGCCAGCAGCTTAGCAGTTACGGGGGACAACTATGGCTACACCTTC. It yields the protein CASSLAVTGDNYGYTF.

There are a few counts of this clonotype. The chain carries TRBV20-1 and TRBJ2-7, with 10 bases matching TRBD1. The V segment lost 0 bases and the J segment 2 bases; nucleotides outside the gene matches: 7. This CDR3 is 16 amino acids long. Germline V gives CDR1 DFQATT, CDR2 SNEGSKA (reference sequence). CDR3 protein: CSARDPTGGRTYEQYF. Written as DNA, the CDR3 is TGCAGTGCTAGAGACCCGACAGGGGGCAGAACCTACGAGCAGTACTTC.

V gene TRBV10-1 combines with J gene TRBJ1-6, with 7 bases that match TRBD1. This CDR3 has 17 residues. Germline V lookup: CDR1 WNHNN, CDR2 SYGVQD (reference sequence). The V gene end was trimmed by 2 bases and the J gene end by 7 bases; junction bases not matched to a gene: 11. CDR3: CASSEHEPGQNNSPLHF. CDR3 DNA: TGCGCCAGCAGTGAGCACGAACCGGGACAGAACAATTCACCCCTCCACTTT.

For this clonotype: Just one base apart from a much larger clone, this may be a read error. The V call is TRBV29-1, the J call TRBJ1-2; 9 bases are a match to TRBD1. Per the germline V gene, CDR1 is SQVTM and CDR2 is ANQGSEA. The CDR3 covers 13 residues. V lost 7 bases, J lost 8 bases, and 11 bases stayed unmatched. In DNA form, the CDR3 reads TGCAGCGCGGGACAGGGAGCCTGGCTAGGCTACACCTTC. Its translation: CSAGQGAWLGYTF.

There are a few counts of this clonotype. V and J are TRBV28 and TRBJ2-2; TRBD1 matches at 7 bases. The CDR3 runs to 16 residues. J lost 4 bases, V lost 1 base, and 6 bases had no gene match. Germline V CDR1 and CDR2: MDHEN, SYDVKM. The CDR3 sequence is CASSLSGQTITGELFF. The CDR3 DNA is TGTGCCAGCAGTTTATCGGGACAGACTATCACCGGGGAGCTGTTTTTT.

This clonotype has more than one count but fewer than ten. The chain couples TRBV28 to TRBJ2-5; 8 positions agree with TRBD2. Germline CDR1 is MDHEN and CDR2 is SYDVKM. V trimming: 3 bases; J trimming: 11 bases; junction bases outside the gene matches: 8. The CDR3 runs to 13 residues. CDR3 residues: CASSFSGLGEQYF. The CDR3 DNA reads as TGTGCCAGCAGTTTTTCGGGACTAGGGGAGCAGTACTTC.

J is TRBJ1-2 and V is TRBV10-3; D is uncertain. Germline assignment: CDR1 ENHRY and CDR2 SYGVKD. Trimming took 4 bases from V and 4 from J, leaving 7 bases between them. The CDR3 covers 12 residues. DNA of the CDR3: TGTGCCATCAGTGGAGGGATCTATGGCTACACCTTC. The encoded protein is CAISGGIYGYTF.

The V and J genes are TRBV5-5 and TRBJ2-1, with 11 bases fitting TRBD2. The CDR3 has 17 amino acids. Trimming at V came to 2 bases and at J to 4 bases, leaving 8 bases not matched to a gene. Germline lookup yields CDR1 SGHKS and CDR2 YYEKEE (reference sequence). The DNA of the CDR3 is TGTGCCAGCAGCTTACGCCTACTAGCGGGGGAGTACAATGAGCAGTTCTTC. The encoded protein is CASSLRLLAGEYNEQFF.

In this sample, this clonotype turned up a few times. This chain uses TRBV6-1 with TRBJ2-2, with 7 bases identical to TRBD1. V shed 7 bases and J 6 bases; nucleotides not matched to a gene: 14. Germline CDR1 and CDR2: MNHNS and SASEGT. CDR3 length: 16 amino acids. CDR3 coding DNA: TGTGCCAGCAAAATTTCCCGGGACAGAAAATCCGGGGAGCTGTTTTTT. Translating gives CASKISRDRKSGELFF.

The CDR3 region is CASSLVWGHGTEAFF. The CDR3 DNA reads as TGCGCCAGCAGCTTGGTGTGGGGACATGGCACTGAAGCTTTCTTT. The V gene is TRBV5-1, the J gene TRBJ1-1; tentative D call: TRBD1 (6 bases). The CDR3 consists of 15 residues. Germline V CDR1 and CDR2: SGHRS, YFSETQ. V lost 0 bases to trimming and J lost 4 bases, with 13 bases between them.

This clonotype occurred many times. The chain has TRBV27 and TRBJ2-5; D possibly matches TRBD1 or TRBD2 (6 bases each). The CDR3 runs 15 residues. Trimming shortened V by 2 bases and J by 9 bases, and 19 bases separated the two germline ends. CDR1 and CDR2 from the germline V gene are MNHEY and SMNVEV (reference sequence). The CDR3 DNA sequence: TGTGCCAGCAGTTTAGGTTTCGGGGGCCAGACGTCCCAGTACTTC. Its translation: CASSLGFGGQTSQYF.

This clonotype came up a few times. The rearrangement links TRBV6-2 or TRBV6-3 to TRBJ1-5; D perhaps matches TRBD1 (5 bases). Deletions cut 6 bases from V and 5 bases from J, with 17 bases between. The CDR3 length is 15 residues. Germline V CDR1 and CDR2: MNHEY, SVGEGT. The CDR3 DNA follows: TGTGCCAGCAGCCCCGGGACGGGGTTCCATCAGCCCCAGCATTTT. Translating it yields CASSPGTGFHQPQHF.

There are a few counts of this clonotype. The rearrangement uses TRBV7-8 and TRBJ2-5; 8 bases are shared with TRBD2. The trim removed 8 bases at V and 1 base at J, leaving 12 bases unmatched. Looked up from germline, CDR1 is SGHVS and CDR2 is FQNEAQ. The CDR3 has 16 residues. CDR3 coding DNA: TGTGCCAGCGGGACTCCGGTTAGCGGGGTCCAAGAGACCCAGTACTTC. Protein sequence: CASGTPVSGVQETQYF.